Listed below are T cell receptor beta chains from one sample, sequenced in a study of T cells in localized non-small cell lung cancer. Profiled with immunoSEQ multiplex PCR; TCRdb holds only in-frame clones, not every one. The sample includes over a thousand clones, 30% to 45% of them seen just once. The sample was normal lung tissue next to the tumor, taken before any cancer treatment. Receptor source: a woman aged 40-69 years with stage I lung adenocarcinoma. Both conserved end residues are part of each CDR3. The D gene is left open where the match is weak. The size of a clone is reported for some rows only, either as once, few or many, or as a class for expanded clones.

v_call: TRBV19
clone_size: NA
d_call: NA
j_call: TRBJ1-5
cdr3_nt: TGTGCCAGTAGGGTGGCGAGTTTCAATCAGCCCCAGCATTTT
cdr3_aa: CASRVASFNQPQHF

v_call: TRBV9
clone_size: few
d_call: TRBD2
j_call: TRBJ2-5
cdr3_nt: TGTGCCAGCAGCCGGGGACTAGCGGGAGTTTTAGGGCAAGAGACCCAGTACTTC
cdr3_aa: CASSRGLAGVLGQETQYF

v_call: TRBV29-1
clone_size: NA
d_call: NA
j_call: TRBJ1-1
cdr3_nt: TGCAGCGTTGGGGCCTCCGGGAGCACTGAAGCTTTCTTT
cdr3_aa: CSVGASGSTEAFF

v_call: TRBV10-3
clone_size: few
d_call: NA
j_call: TRBJ1-6
cdr3_nt: TGTGCCATCAGTGAGTCGGGAACAGGGTGGTCACCCCTCCACTTT
cdr3_aa: CAISESGTGWSPLHF

v_call: TRBV6-8
clone_size: NA
d_call: NA
j_call: TRBJ2-7
cdr3_nt: TGTGCCAGCAGTTACGACACCGAAGACTACGAGCAGTACTTC
cdr3_aa: CASSYDTEDYEQYF

v_call: TRBV9
clone_size: few
d_call: NA
j_call: TRBJ2-5
cdr3_nt: TGTGCCAGCAGCGGACCCGGGACAACTCAAGAGACCCAGTACTTC
cdr3_aa: CASSGPGTTQETQYF

v_call: TRBV6-4
clone_size: few
d_call: NA
j_call: TRBJ1-1
cdr3_nt: TGTGCCAGCAGTGTTGCGTCCGGGACTGAAGCTTTCTTT
cdr3_aa: CASSVASGTEAFF

v_call: TRBV18
clone_size: NA
d_call: NA
j_call: TRBJ1-5
cdr3_nt: TGTGCCAGCTCACCAGAGAACAATCAGCCCCAGCATTTT
cdr3_aa: CASSPENNQPQHF

v_call: TRBV30
clone_size: NA
d_call: TRBD1
j_call: TRBJ1-1
cdr3_nt: TGTGCCTGGATCCGGGGGGACAGGGGGACTGAAGCTTTCTTT
cdr3_aa: CAWIRGDRGTEAFF

v_call: TRBV25-1
clone_size: NA
d_call: TRBD2
j_call: TRBJ2-7
cdr3_nt: TGTGCCAGCAGCGGGACTAGCGACTACGAGCAGTACTTC
cdr3_aa: CASSGTSDYEQYF

v_call: TRBV28
clone_size: few
d_call: TRBD1
j_call: TRBJ1-1
cdr3_nt: TGTGCCAGCAGTTCTACAGGGGGCAGGACTGAAGCTTTCTTT
cdr3_aa: CASSSTGGRTEAFF

v_call: TRBV6-8
clone_size: few
d_call: TRBD2
j_call: TRBJ2-4
cdr3_nt: TGTGCCAGCAGATTTAGACTAGCGGGGGAAAACATTCAGTACTTC
cdr3_aa: CASRFRLAGENIQYF

v_call: TRBV19
clone_size: large
d_call: NA
j_call: TRBJ2-7
cdr3_nt: TGTGCCAGTAGTCGGGCTATCAGCTCCTACGAGCAGTACTTC
cdr3_aa: CASSRAISSYEQYF

v_call: TRBV11-3
clone_size: NA
d_call: TRBD1
j_call: TRBJ2-6
cdr3_nt: TGTGCCAGCAGCGCGACAGGGTCTGGGGCCAACGTCCTGACTTTC
cdr3_aa: CASSATGSGANVLTF

v_call: TRBV15
clone_size: few
d_call: NA
j_call: TRBJ1-2
cdr3_nt: TGTGCCACCAGCAGAGATAAGGTATCGGGTGGCTACACCTTC
cdr3_aa: CATSRDKVSGGYTF

v_call: TRBV4-1
clone_size: few
d_call: NA
j_call: TRBJ1-1
cdr3_nt: TGCGCCAGCAGCCAAGTGGGAGCGAACACTGAAGCTTTCTTT
cdr3_aa: CASSQVGANTEAFF

v_call: TRBV11-3
clone_size: NA
d_call: NA
j_call: TRBJ2-1
cdr3_nt: TGTGCCAGCAGCTCCTTTGGAGGGGCCTACAATGAGCAGTTCTTC
cdr3_aa: CASSSFGGAYNEQFF

v_call: TRBV28
clone_size: NA
d_call: NA
j_call: TRBJ2-7
cdr3_nt: TGTGCCAGCAGTTTCTCGCGGTACGAGCAGTACTTC
cdr3_aa: CASSFSRYEQYF

v_call: TRBV30
clone_size: NA
d_call: TRBD1
j_call: TRBJ2-7
cdr3_nt: TGTGCCTGGGCCAAGAGGACAGGGGGCTACGAGCAGTACTTC
cdr3_aa: CAWAKRTGGYEQYF

v_call: TRBV11-3
clone_size: few
d_call: TRBD2
j_call: TRBJ2-7
cdr3_nt: TGTGCCAGCAGCTTAGATGCCGGGACTAATGAGCAGTACTTC
cdr3_aa: CASSLDAGTNEQYF

v_call: TRBV11-3
clone_size: NA
d_call: NA
j_call: TRBJ1-3
cdr3_nt: TGTGCCAGCAGCTTTGGGGGCACTTGGGGAAACACCATATATTTT
cdr3_aa: CASSFGGTWGNTIYF

v_call: TRBV19
clone_size: NA
d_call: TRBD1
j_call: TRBJ1-4
cdr3_nt: TGTGCCAGTACTATCAGGGGGAGTAGTAATGAAAAACTGTTTTTT
cdr3_aa: CASTIRGSSNEKLFF

v_call: TRBV11-3
clone_size: NA
d_call: NA
j_call: TRBJ1-2
cdr3_nt: TGTGCCAGCAGCGTGGGGTCGGTGGGCGGACTCTATGGCTACACCTTC
cdr3_aa: CASSVGSVGGLYGYTF

v_call: TRBV14
clone_size: NA
d_call: TRBD2
j_call: TRBJ2-3
cdr3_nt: TGTGCCAGCAGCCGGACTAGCGGGGGGGGAGCAGATACGCAGTATTTT
cdr3_aa: CASSRTSGGGADTQYF

v_call: TRBV6-8
clone_size: NA
d_call: NA
j_call: TRBJ2-7
cdr3_nt: TGTGCCATCAGAGGGCCGCGGGTGAACGAGCAGTACTTC
cdr3_aa: CAIRGPRVNEQYF

v_call: TRBV7-5
clone_size: NA
d_call: NA
j_call: TRBJ2-4
cdr3_nt: TGTGCCAGCAGCTTAGTCCCCGAGGGGGTTCTGAACATTCAGTACTTC
cdr3_aa: CASSLVPEGVLNIQYF

v_call: TRBV9
clone_size: few
d_call: NA
j_call: TRBJ2-5
cdr3_nt: TGTGCCAGCAGCGTAGCCGGGAAAGAGACCCAGTACTTC
cdr3_aa: CASSVAGKETQYF

v_call: TRBV6-8
clone_size: large
d_call: NA
j_call: TRBJ2-1
cdr3_nt: TGTGCCAGCAGTCTCCGGGACTTCCCCTCCTACAATGAGCAGTTCTTC
cdr3_aa: CASSLRDFPSYNEQFF

v_call: TRBV30
clone_size: once
d_call: NA
j_call: TRBJ2-5
cdr3_nt: TGTGCCTACGAGCCTTCCACTCGGACCCAGTACTTC
cdr3_aa: CAYEPSTRTQYF

v_call: TRBV6-8
clone_size: NA
d_call: TRBD2
j_call: TRBJ2-1
cdr3_nt: TGTGCCAGCAGTGATACAGCGGGGTCCTACAATGAGCAGTTCTTC
cdr3_aa: CASSDTAGSYNEQFF

v_call: TRBV11-3
clone_size: few
d_call: NA
j_call: TRBJ1-1
cdr3_nt: TGTGCCAGCAGCTTTGGGGTGGCAGGGGAAGGGAGTGAAGCTTTCTTT
cdr3_aa: CASSFGVAGEGSEAFF

v_call: TRBV6-8
clone_size: few
d_call: TRBD1
j_call: TRBJ1-1
cdr3_nt: TGTGCCAGCAGTTCGAGGACAGGGAACACTGAAGCTTTCTTT
cdr3_aa: CASSSRTGNTEAFF